This TCR beta chain is drawn from a study of T cells in localized non-small cell lung cancer (dated by TCRdb to about 2020). About the full investigation: T cell repertoires of more than 200 early-stage NSCLC patients were analyzed, with tumors being compared against uninvolved tumor-adjacent lungs. All 220 or so NSCLC patients in the cohort were treatment-naive and had localized lung tumors that were resected. Of the NSCLC patients, over 120 were male and approximately 99 were female, and the mean age was approximately 66 years. Results the study describes overall, beyond this receptor: Because the study design was exploratory, TCR variables were selected using unadjusted p-values without false-discovery rate correction. Uninvolved tumor-adjacent lung showed the highest T cell clonality, higher than tumor, which suggests more focused antigenic responses in the adjacent lung. Because multi-region tumor sequencing was not performed, intratumor heterogeneity could not be ruled out. A median of 57 of the top 100 tumor clones turned up in the paired uninvolved adjacent lung, and 25 to 30 of those clones also ranked among the top 100 of that same adjacent lung. Higher T cell density in blood was associated with longer overall survival, whereas higher clonality in adjacent lung was associated with shorter survival.

The immunoSEQ Assay was used to sequence TCR beta CDR3 regions from DNA. In the original analysis: To compute T cell density, TCR beta template counts were normalized to usable DNA, which was estimated by amplifying housekeeping genes. The preseqR package was used to estimate richness by extrapolating to 400,000 templates for PBMC samples and to 120,000 templates for tissue samples. Clonality was calculated as one minus Pielou's evenness. Tissue-enriched TCRs were identified by differential abundance testing using productive amino-acid clonotypes, minimum total count 5 and alpha 0.1. The Jaccard Index and the Morisita Overlap Index were used to quantify repertoire overlap between compartments. GLIPH grouped TCR beta CDR3s together with public tetramer-defined viral CDR3s, and a viral motif had to include at least three viral sequences and also show V-gene enrichment. As stored in TCRdb, this immuneACCESS dataset retains in-frame rearrangements with V and J assigned. A fraction of the clones does not appear; measured against another copy, unresolved V genes explain less than half of the discrepancy, and the remainder lacks a known reason. The DNA was the basis for D and trimming; V, J and clone size are from that table. The sample yields some 52,000 clones; around 80% were counted once. Of the sample, roughly 4% is held by the ten largest clones.

At diagnosis, tumor, uninvolved tumor-adjacent lung and peripheral blood were collected and then preserved as a mix of FFPE and fresh-frozen material. For TCR repertoire profiling, blood samples were analyzed as peripheral blood mononuclear cells. From the cysteine through the phenylalanine, the CDR3 covers 15 amino acids. The sequence is cut down to CDR3 DNA, 45 bases in frame from base 1. Clipping removes 5 bases from V and 6 bases from J, with 8 as the unmatched junction base count. CDR1 and CDR2 were assigned from the germline V gene as SGHVS and FNYEAQ. Of note for this clone: Its antigen is not yet known. Nothing much larger sits one base from this clone, and base qualities are not available.

Recombination linked TRBV7-6 to TRBJ1-5; the central 9 bases match TRBD1. The material was PBMCs, obtained before any cancer treatment. The TCR comes from a woman aged 35 to 70 with stage II lung adenocarcinoma. The DNA sequence reads TGTGCCAGCAGCCCCGGACAGGGGTGGGGTCAGCCCCAGCATTTT. It codes for CASSPGQGWGQPQHF.